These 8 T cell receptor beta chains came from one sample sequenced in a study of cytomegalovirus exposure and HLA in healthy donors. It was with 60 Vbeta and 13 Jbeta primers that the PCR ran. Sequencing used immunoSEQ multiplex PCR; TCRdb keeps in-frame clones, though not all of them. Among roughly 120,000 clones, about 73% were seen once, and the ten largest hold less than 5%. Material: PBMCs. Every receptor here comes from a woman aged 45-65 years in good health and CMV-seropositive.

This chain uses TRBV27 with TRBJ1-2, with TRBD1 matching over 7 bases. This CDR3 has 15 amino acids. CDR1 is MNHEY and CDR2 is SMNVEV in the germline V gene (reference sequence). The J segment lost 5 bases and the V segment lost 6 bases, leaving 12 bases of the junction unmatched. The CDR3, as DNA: TGTGCCAGCAGCCACAAACGAGGGGGCTGGTATGGCTACACCTTC. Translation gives CASSHKRGGWYGYTF.

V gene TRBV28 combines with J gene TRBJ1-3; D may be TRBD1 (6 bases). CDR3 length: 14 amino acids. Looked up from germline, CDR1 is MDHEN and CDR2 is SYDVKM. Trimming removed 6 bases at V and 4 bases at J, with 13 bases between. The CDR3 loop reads CASRAQGSGNTIYF. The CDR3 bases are TGTGCCAGCAGGGCACAGGGATCAGGAAACACCATATATTTT. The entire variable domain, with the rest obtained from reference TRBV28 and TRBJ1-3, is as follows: DVKVTQSSRYLVKRTGEKVFLECVQDMDHENMFWYRQDPGLGLRLIYFSYDVKMKEKGDIPEGYSVSREKKERFSLILESASTNQTSMYLCASRAQGSGNTIYFGEGSWLTVV.

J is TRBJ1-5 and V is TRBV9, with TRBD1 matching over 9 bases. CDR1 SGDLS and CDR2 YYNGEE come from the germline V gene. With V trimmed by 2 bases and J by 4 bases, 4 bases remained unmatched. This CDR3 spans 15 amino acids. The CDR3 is CASSVGTGQNQPQHF. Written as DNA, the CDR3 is TGTGCCAGCAGCGTTGGGACAGGGCAAAATCAGCCCCAGCATTTT.

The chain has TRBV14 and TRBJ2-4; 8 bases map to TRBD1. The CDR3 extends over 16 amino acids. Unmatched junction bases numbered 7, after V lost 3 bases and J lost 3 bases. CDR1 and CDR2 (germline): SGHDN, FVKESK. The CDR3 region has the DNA TGTGCCAGCAGCCAGACGTCCGGGACAGGCAAAAACATTCAGTACTTC. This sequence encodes CASSQTSGTGKNIQYF.

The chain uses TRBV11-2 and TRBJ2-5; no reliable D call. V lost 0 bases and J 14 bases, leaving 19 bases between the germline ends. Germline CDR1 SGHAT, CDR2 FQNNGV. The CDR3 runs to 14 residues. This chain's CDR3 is CASSLDRFSPTSYF. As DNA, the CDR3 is TGTGCCAGCAGCTTAGATCGTTTCAGTCCCACCTCTTACTTC.

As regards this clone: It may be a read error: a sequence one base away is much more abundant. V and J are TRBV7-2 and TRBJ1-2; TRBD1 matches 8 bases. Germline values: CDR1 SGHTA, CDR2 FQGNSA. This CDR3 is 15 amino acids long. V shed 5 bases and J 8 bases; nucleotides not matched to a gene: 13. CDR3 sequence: CASSRRQGPSRGYTF. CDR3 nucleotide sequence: TGTGCCAGCAGCCGAAGACAGGGGCCTTCTAGAGGCTACACCTTC.

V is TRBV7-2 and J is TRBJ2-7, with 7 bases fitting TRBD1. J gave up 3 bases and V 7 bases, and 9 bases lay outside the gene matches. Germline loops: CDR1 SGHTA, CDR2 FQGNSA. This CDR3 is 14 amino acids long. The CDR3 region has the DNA TGTGCCAGCAAAAATACAGGGGTAGGCTACGAGCAGTACTTC. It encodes CASKNTGVGYEQYF.

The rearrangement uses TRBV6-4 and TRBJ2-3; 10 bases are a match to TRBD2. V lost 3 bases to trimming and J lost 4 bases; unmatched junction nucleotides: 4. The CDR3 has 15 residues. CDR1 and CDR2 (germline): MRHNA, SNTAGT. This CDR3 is CASSEASGGSDTQYF. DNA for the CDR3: TGTGCCAGCAGTGAGGCTAGCGGGGGATCAGATACGCAGTATTTT.